This T cell receptor (beta chain) was captured by sequencing in a study of tumor and adjacent non-tumor tissue in lung cancer (dated by TCRdb to 2016 to 2019). Notes on the research overall: Patients with adenocarcinoma (roughly 12), squamous cell carcinoma (2) and small cell lung cancer (1) were included in the cohort. Bulk TCRbeta repertoires were compared between lung tumor tissue and matched distant non-tumor lung tissue obtained from more than twelve lung cancer patients. Sequencing produced fewer than 150,000,000 productive TCRbeta reads in total, an average of approximately 3.9 million reads per sample. Ages among the approximately 15 patients ranged from about 31 to 80 years, there were around ten men and 5 women, and disease was at TNM stage I to III. Over 25 paired specimens, one tumor and one normal lung sample per patient, were profiled by TCRbeta CDR3 sequencing.

Bulk unsorted tissue served as the source for RNA extraction, and RNA quality was assessed using a NanoDrop ND-1000 and an Agilent 2100. Donors were newly diagnosed lung cancer patients admitted for thoracic surgery in China between August and November 2014, without prior chemotherapy. Anyone who had undergone radiotherapy or chemotherapy before, or who had another cancer at the same time, was left out of the study. Pieces of surgical tissue measuring 1-2 cm3 were kept in RNAlater solution and stored at -80 degrees C until use. Study-wide findings and limitations: TCR diversity (inverse Simpson) was significantly higher in tumor than in normal lung tissue (around 460 vs 160, P = 0.0075, Mann-Whitney U test). Neither the sequencing platform nor unique molecular identifiers are mentioned in the methods. TCR diversity was significantly higher in younger patients, and higher tumor TCR diversity was associated with shorter overall and disease-free survival. In normal lung, the top 100 clones accounted for a significantly larger cumulative share of the repertoire than in tumor tissue. Because peripheral blood was not sequenced, blood TCRbeta repertoires in the lung cancer patients of the study were not examined. Only about 14 patients were in the cohort, and the authors stated that larger samples and more detailed clinical data are needed.

Notes on this clonotype: Its target antigen remains unknown. Germline and junction disagree at one end, which may indicate a read error.

The germline V gene specifies WSHSY as CDR1 and SAAADI as CDR2. The CDR3 measures 15 amino acids from cysteine to phenylalanine. Kept here is only the CDR3 DNA, which spans 45 bases and is read in frame from base 1. The library was prepared using multiplex PCR. The sequencer was an Illumina HiSeq 2500. TCRbeta libraries were built by three rounds of nested PCR using primers (Table S4), following protocols modified from ARM-PCR. Before sequencing, PCR products of 200-500 bp were excised from the gel and purified with the QIAquick gel extraction kit. Turning to the authors' computational methods: Trimmomatic was used to clean the reads, FLASH merged the cleaned reads into complete CDR3 sequences, and MiTCR assigned the sequences to V(D)J germline segments. Clonal diversity was calculated as the inverse Simpson's index using VDJtools. In-frame sequences lacking a premature stop codon were counted as productive reads. The public reads were reanalyzed by TCRdb: fastp trimming at Q25, MiXCR alignment, in-frame beta chains only. All rows with the same CDR3 protein become a single entry with the most common DNA and genes. These V and J calls derive from TCRdb rather than the authors' analysis. A total of over 85,000 distinct CDR3 sequences appear in this sample, approximately 80% of them only once. In total, the top ten clones hold 22% of the sample.

Sequenced: lung tumor tissue. This sequence uses TRBV10-2 and TRBJ2-1, with the D call perhaps TRBD1 or TRBD2, as 5 bases match in each case. This clonotype originated in an older man with non-small cell lung cancer. The CDR3 region reads CASRPPGPSSHDQLF. The DNA sequence follows: TGCGCCAGCAGGCCCCCGGGACCCTCTTCTCATGATCAGTTATTC.